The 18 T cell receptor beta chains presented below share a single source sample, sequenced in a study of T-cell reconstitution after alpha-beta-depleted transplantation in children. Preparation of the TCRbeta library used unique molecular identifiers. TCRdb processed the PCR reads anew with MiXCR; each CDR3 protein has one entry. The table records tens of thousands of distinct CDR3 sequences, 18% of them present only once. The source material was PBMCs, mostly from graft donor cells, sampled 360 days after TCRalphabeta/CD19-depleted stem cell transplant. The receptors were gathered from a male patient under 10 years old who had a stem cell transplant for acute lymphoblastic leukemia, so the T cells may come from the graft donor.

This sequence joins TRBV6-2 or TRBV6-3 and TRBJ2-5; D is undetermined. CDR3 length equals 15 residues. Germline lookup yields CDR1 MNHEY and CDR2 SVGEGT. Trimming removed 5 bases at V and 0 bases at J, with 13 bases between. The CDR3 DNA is TGTGCCAGCAGTCCCCGGACCATGTACCAAGAGACCCAGTACTTC. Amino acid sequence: CASSPRTMYQETQYF.

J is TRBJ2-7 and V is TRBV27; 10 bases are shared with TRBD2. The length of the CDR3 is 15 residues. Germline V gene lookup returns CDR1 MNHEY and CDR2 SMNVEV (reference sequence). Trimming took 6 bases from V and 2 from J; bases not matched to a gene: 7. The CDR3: CASRPLLAGTYEQYF. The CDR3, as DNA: TGTGCCAGCAGACCCCTACTAGCGGGAACCTACGAGCAGTACTTC.

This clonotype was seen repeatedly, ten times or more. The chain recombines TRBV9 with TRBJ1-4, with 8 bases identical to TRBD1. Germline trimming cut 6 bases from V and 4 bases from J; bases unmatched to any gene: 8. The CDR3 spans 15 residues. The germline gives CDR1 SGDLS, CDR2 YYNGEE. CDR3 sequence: CASTRGQAHNEKLFF. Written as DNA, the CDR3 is TGTGCCAGCACCAGGGGGCAGGCTCATAATGAAAAACTGTTTTTT.

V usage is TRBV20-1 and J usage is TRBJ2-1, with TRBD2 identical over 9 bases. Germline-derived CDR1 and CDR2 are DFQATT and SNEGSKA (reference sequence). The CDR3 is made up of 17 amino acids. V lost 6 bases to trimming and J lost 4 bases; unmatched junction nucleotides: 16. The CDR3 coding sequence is TGCAGTGCGCGAGGCCAACTCCTTCTAGCGGGGTACAATGAGCAGTTCTTC. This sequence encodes CSARGQLLLAGYNEQFF.

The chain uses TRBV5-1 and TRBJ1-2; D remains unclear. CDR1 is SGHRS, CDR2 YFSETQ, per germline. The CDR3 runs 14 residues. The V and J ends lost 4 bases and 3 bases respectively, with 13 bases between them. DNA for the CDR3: TGCGCCAGCAGCACCTCAGTGGGGTACTATGGCTACACCTTC. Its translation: CASSTSVGYYGYTF. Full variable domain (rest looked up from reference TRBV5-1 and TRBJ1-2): KAGVTQTPRYLIKTRGQQVTLSCSPISGHRSVSWYQQTPGQGLQFLFEYFSETQRNKGNFPGRFSGRQFSNSRSEMNVSTLELGDSALYLCASSTSVGYYGYTFGSGTRLTVV.

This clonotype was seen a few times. The CDR3 region has the DNA TGTGCCAGCAGTTTATCGTATTGGGGGGTCGAGACCCAGTACTTC. Translation gives CASSLSYWGVETQYF. The gene calls are TRBV27 and TRBJ2-5, with TRBD2 as a possible D gene (6 bases). V lost 0 bases and J lost 5, with 13 bases in between. The V gene's germline CDR1 is MNHEY and CDR2 SMNVEV (reference sequence). This CDR3 has 15 amino acids.

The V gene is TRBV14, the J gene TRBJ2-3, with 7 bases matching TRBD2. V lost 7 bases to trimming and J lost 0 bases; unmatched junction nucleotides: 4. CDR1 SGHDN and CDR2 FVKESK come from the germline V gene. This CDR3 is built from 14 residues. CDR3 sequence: CASNAGVSTDTQYF. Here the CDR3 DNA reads TGTGCCAGCAACGCGGGAGTTAGCACAGATACGCAGTATTTT.

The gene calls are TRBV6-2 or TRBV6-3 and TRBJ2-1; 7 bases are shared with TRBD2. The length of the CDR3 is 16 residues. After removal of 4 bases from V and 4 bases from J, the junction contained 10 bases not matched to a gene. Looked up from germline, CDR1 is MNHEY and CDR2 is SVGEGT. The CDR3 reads CASSFRGGYPYNEQFF. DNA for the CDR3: TGTGCCAGCAGTTTCCGGGGAGGGTACCCGTACAATGAGCAGTTCTTC.

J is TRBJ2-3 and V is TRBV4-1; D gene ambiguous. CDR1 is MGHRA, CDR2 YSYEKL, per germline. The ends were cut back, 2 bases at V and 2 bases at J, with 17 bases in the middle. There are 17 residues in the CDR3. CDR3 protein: CASSQIPRLGATDTQYF. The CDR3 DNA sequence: TGCGCCAGCAGCCAAATCCCGAGACTGGGTGCCACAGATACGCAGTATTTT.

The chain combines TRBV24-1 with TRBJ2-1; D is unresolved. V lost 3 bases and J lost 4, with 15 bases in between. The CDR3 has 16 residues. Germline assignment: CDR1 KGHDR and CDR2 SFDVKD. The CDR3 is CATSDPSAHWYNEQFF. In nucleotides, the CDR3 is TGTGCCACCAGTGATCCCTCTGCCCACTGGTACAATGAGCAGTTCTTC.

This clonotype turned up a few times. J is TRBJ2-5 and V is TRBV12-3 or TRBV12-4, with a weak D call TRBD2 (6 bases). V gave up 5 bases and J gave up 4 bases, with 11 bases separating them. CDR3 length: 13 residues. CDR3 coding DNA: TGTGCCAGCAGTGGGGACTCTCGAGAGACCCAGTACTTC. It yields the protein CASSGDSRETQYF.

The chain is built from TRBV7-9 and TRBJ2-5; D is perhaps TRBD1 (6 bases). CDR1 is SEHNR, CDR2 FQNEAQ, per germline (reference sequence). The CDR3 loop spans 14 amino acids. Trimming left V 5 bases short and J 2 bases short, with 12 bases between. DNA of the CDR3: TGTGCCAGCAGCCCCTGGACAGTACAAGAGACCCAGTACTTC. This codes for CASSPWTVQETQYF.

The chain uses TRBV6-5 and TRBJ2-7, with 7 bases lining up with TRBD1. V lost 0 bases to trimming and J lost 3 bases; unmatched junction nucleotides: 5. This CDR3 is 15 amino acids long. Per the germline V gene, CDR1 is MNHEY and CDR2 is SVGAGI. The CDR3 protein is CASSYSGTAGYEQYF. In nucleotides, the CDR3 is TGTGCCAGCAGTTACTCTGGGACAGCAGGCTACGAGCAGTACTTC.

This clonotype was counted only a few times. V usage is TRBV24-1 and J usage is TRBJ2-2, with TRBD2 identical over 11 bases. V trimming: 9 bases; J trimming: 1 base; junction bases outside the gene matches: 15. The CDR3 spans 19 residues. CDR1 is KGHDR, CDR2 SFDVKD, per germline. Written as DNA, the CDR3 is TGTGCCACCCCCGGGTCGGAACTAGCGGGAGAGGAGAACACCGGGGAGCTGTTTTTT. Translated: CATPGSELAGEENTGELFF.

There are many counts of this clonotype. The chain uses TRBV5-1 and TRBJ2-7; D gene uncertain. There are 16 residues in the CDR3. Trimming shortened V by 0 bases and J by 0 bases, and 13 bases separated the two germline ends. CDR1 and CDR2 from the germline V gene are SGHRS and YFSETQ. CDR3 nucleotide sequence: TGCGCCAGCAGCTTGGTGTTGGGCGCCAGCTCCTACGAGCAGTACTTC. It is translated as CASSLVLGASSYEQYF. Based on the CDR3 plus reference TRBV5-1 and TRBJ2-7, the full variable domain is KAGVTQTPRYLIKTRGQQVTLSCSPISGHRSVSWYQQTPGQGLQFLFEYFSETQRNKGNFPGRFSGRQFSNSRSEMNVSTLELGDSALYLCASSLVLGASSYEQYFGPGTRLTVT.

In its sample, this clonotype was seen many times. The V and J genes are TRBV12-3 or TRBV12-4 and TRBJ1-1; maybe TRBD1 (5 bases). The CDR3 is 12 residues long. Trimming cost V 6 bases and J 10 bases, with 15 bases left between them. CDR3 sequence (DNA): TGTGCCAGCAGCCATAAAGCCCAGGGAGCTTTCTTT. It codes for CASSHKAQGAFF.

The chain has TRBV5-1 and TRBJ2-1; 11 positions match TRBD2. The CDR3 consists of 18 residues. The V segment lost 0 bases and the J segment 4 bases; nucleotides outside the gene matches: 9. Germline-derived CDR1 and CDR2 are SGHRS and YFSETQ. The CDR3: CASSLVLLAGGPYNEQFF. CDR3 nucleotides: TGCGCCAGCAGCTTGGTCCTCTTAGCGGGAGGGCCTTACAATGAGCAGTTCTTC.

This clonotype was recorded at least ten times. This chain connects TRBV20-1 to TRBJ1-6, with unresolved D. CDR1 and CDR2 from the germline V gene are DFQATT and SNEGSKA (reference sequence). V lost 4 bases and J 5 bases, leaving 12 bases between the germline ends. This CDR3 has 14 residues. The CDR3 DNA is TGCAGTGCTATCGAAGGAGACAATAATTCACCCCTCCACTTT. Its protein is CSAIEGDNNSPLHF.